The source of this T cell receptor (beta chain) is a study of blood T cell repertoires in COVID-19. Study-level background: Acute and convalescent COVID-19 samples came from the United States, Italy and Spain.

Original processing methods: Estimates of nucleated cell counts were drawn from the amplification of reference gene primers. The protocol was immunoSEQ multiplex PCR, while the TCRdb copy is restricted to in-frame clones and leaves out a portion. V and J calls and clone size are as listed in that table; D and trimming were resolved from the DNA. Of 430,000 or so clones listed, over 75% are singletons. The CDR3 is made up of 14 amino acids. Germline CDR1 is SGHNT and CDR2 is YYREEE (reference sequence). Trimming left V 0 bases short and J 4 bases short, with 10 bases between. Grouping used clinical history reported by participants in a survey and questionnaire.

Sequencing was carried out using PBMCs or T cells enriched from blood (not recorded which). The clonotype was recovered from a woman aged 40 to 50 who had recovered from COVID-19. The chain is built from TRBV5-4 and TRBJ1-2; D is uncertain. The DNA for the CDR3 is TGTGCCAGCAGCTTGGTGGAAGGAGGCTATGGCTACACCTTC. Encoded protein: CASSLVEGGYGYTF.